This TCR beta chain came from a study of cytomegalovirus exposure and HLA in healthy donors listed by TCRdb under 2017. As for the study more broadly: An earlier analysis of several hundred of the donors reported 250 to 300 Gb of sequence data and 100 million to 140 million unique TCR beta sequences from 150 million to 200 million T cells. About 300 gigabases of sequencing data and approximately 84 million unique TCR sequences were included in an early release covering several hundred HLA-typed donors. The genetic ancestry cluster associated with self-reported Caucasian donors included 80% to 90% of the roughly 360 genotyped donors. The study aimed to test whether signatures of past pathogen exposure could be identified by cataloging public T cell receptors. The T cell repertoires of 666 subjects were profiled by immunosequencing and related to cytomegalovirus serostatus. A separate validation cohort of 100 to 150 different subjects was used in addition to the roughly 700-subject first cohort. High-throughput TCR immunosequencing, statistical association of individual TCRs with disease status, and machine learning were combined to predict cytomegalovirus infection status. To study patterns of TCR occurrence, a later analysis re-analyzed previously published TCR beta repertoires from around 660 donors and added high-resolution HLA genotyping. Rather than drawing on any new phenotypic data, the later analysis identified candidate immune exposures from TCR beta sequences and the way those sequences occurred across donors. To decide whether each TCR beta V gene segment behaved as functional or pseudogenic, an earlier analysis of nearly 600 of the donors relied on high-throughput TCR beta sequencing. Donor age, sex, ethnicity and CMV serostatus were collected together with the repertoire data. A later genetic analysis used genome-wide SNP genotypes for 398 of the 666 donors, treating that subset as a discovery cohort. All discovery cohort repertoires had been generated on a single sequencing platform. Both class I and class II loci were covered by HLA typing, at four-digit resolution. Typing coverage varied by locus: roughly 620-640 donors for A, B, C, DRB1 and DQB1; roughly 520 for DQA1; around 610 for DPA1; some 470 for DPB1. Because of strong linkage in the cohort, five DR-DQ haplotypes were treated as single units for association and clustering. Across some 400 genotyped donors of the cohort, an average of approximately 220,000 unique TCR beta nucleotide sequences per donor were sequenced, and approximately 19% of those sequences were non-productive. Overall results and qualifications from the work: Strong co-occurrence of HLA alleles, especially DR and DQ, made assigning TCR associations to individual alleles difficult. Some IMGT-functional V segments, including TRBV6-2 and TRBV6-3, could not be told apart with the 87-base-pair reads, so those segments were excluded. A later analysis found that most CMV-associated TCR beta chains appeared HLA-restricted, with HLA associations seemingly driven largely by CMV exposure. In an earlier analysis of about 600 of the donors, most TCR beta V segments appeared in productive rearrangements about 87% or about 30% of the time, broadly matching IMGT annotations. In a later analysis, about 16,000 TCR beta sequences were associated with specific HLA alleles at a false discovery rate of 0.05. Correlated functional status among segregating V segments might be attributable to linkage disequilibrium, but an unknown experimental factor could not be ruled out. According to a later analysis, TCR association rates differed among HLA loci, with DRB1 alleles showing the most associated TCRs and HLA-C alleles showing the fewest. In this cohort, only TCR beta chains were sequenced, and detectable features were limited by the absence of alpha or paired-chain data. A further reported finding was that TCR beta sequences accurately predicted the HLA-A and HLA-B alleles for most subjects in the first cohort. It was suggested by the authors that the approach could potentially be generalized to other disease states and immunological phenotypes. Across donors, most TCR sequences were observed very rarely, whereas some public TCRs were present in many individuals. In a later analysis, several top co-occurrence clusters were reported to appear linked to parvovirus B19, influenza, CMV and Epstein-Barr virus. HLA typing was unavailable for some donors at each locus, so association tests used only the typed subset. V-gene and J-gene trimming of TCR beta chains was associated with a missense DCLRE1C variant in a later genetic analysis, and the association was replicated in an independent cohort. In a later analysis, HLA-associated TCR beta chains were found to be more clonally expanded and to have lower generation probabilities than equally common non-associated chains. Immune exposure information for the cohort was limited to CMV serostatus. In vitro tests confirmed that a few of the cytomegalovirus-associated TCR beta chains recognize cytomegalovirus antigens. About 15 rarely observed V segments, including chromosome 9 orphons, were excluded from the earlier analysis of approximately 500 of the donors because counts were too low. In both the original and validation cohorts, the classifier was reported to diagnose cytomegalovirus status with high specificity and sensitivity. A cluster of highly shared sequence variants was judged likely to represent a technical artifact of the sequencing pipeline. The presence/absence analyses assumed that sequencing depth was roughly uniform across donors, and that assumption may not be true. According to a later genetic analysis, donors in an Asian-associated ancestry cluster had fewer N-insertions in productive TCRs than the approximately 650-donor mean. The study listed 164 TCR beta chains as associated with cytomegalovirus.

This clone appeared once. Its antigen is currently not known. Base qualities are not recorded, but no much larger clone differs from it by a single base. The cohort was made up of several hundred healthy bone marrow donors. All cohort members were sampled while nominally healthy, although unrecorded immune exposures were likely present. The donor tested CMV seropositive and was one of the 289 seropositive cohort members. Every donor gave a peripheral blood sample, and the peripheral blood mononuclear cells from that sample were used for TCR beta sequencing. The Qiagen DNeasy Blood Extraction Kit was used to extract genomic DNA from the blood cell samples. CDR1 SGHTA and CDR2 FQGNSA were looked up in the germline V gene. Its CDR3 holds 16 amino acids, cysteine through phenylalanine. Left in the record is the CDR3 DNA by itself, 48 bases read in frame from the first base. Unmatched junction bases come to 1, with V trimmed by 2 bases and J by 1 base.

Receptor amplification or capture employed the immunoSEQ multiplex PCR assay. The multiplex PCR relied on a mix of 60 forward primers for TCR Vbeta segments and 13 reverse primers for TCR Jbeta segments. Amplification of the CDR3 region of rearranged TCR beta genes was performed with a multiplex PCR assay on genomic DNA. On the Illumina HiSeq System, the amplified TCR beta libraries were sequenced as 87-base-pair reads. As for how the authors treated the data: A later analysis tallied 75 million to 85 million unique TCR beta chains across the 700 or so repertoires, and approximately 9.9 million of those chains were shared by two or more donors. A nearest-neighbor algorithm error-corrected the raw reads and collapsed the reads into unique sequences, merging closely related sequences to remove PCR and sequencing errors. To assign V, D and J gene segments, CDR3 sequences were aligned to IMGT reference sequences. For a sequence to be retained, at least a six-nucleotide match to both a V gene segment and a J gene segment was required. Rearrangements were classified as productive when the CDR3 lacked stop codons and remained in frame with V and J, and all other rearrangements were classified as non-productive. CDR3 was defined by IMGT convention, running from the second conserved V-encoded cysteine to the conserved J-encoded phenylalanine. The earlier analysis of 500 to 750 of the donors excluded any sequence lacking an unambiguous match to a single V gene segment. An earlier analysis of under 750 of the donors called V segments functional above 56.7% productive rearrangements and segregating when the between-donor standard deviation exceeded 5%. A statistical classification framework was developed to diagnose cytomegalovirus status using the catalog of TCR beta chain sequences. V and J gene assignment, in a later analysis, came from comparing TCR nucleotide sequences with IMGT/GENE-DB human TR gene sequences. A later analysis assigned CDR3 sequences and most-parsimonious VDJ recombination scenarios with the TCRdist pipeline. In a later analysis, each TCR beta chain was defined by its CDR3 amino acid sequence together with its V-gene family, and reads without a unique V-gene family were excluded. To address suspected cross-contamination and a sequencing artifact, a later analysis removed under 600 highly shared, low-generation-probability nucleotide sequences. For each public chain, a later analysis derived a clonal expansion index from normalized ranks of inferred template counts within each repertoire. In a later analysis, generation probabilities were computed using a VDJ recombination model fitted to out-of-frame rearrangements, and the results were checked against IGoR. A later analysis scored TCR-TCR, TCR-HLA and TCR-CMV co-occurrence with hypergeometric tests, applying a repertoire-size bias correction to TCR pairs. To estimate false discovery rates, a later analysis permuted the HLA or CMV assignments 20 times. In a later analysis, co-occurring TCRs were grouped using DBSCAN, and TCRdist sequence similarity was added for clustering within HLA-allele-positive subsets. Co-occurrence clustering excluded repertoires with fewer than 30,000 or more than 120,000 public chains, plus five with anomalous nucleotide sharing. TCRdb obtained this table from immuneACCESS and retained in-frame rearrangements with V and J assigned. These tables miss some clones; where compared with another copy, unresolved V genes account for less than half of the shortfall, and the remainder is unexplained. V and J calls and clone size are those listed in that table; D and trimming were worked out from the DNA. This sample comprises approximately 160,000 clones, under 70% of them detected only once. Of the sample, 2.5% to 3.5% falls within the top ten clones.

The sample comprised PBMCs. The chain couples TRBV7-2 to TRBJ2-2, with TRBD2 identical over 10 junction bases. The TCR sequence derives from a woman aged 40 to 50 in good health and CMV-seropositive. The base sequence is TGTGCCAGCAGCTTAAGCGGGGGGGTGAACACCGGGGAGCTGTTTTTT. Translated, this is CASSLSGGVNTGELFF.